What follows are 17 T cell receptor beta chains derived from one specimen sequenced in a study of long-term antiretroviral therapy in people with HIV. The authors ran the immunoSEQ assay, v3.0, at survey level. Repertoires were generated with immunoSEQ multiplex PCR, while TCRdb's copy carries only in-frame clones and drops some. The data show under 15,000 clones, about three quarters seen once. The input for sequencing was unsorted PBMCs, taken 3 to 3.2 years before starting antiretroviral therapy. The receptors shown here come from a man aged 40-49 years with HIV.

J is TRBJ2-1 and V is TRBV9, with 12 bases that match TRBD2. Germline loops: CDR1 SGDLS, CDR2 YYNGEE. The CDR3 length is 18 residues. V trimming: 1 base; J trimming: 6 bases; junction bases outside the gene matches: 11. CDR3: CASSVPLTSGSLLNEQFF. In DNA form, the CDR3 reads TGTGCCAGCAGCGTACCCCTGACTAGCGGGAGTTTACTCAATGAGCAGTTCTTC.

This CDR3 is CASLPGTLGYGYTF. The DNA of the CDR3 is TGTGCCAGCCTGCCCGGCACCCTCGGCTATGGCTACACCTTC. The chain links TRBV28 to TRBJ1-2, with D unclear. The CDR3 runs 14 residues. The V end was cut by 8 bases, the J end by 4 bases, with 17 bases between. The V gene's germline CDR1 is MDHEN and CDR2 SYDVKM.

The V and J genes are TRBV5-1 and TRBJ2-3; D possibly corresponds to TRBD2 (7 bases). Germline CDR1 is SGHRS and CDR2 is YFSETQ. This CDR3 contains 16 residues. V lost 0 bases and J 4 bases, leaving 15 bases between the germline ends. CDR3 residues: CASSLGGGGSADTQYF. As DNA, the CDR3 is TGCGCCAGCAGCTTGGGGGGGGGCGGCAGCGCAGATACGCAGTATTTT.

This clone occurred a few times. The rearrangement joins TRBV7-9 to TRBJ1-5, with D possibly TRBD1 on 5 matching bases. CDR3 length: 15 amino acids. V was pared by 2 bases and J by 4 bases, with 12 bases between. Germline loops: CDR1 SEHNR, CDR2 FQNEAQ (reference sequence). CDR3 DNA sequence: TGTGCCAGCAGCTTAAACCAGGGTTCGAATCAGCCCCAGCATTTT. Its translation is CASSLNQGSNQPQHF. Together with reference TRBV7-9 and TRBJ1-5, the CDR3 gives the full variable domain: DTGVSQNPRHKITKRGQNVTFRCDPISEHNRLYWYRQTLGQGPEFLTYFQNEAQLEKSRLLSDRFSAERPKGSFSTLEIQRTEQGDSAMYLCASSLNQGSNQPQHFGDGTRLSIL.

The chain joins TRBV6-1 to TRBJ2-7; 8 bases match TRBD1. The junction had 7 bases not matched to a gene; V was cut back by 7 bases and J by 2 bases. CDR1 is MNHNS, CDR2 SASEGT, per germline. The CDR3 is made up of 14 amino acids. CDR3 region: CASKLTGVAYEQYF. DNA of the CDR3: TGTGCCAGCAAATTGACAGGGGTAGCCTACGAGCAGTACTTC.

The chain is built from TRBV15 and TRBJ1-5; D ambiguous. This CDR3 has 15 amino acids. The germline CDR1 and CDR2 sequences are LNHNV and YYDKDF (reference sequence). The germline V and J ends were trimmed by 3 bases and 10 bases, with 19 bases remaining between them. CDR3 sequence reads: CATSSRVGPHLPQHF. In DNA, the CDR3 is TGTGCCACCAGCAGTCGGGTTGGCCCTCACCTCCCCCAGCATTTT. The full variable domain, with the rest looked up from reference TRBV15 and TRBJ1-5, is DAMVIQNPRYQVTQFGKPVTLSCSQTLNHNVMYWYQQKSSQAPKLLFHYYDKDFNNEADTPDNFQSRRPNTSFCFLDIRSPGLGDTAMYLCATSSRVGPHLPQHFGDGTRLSIL.

This sequence joins TRBV12-5 and TRBJ1-5, with 8 bases that match TRBD1. The V and J ends lost 5 bases and 1 base, in that order; junction bases with no gene match: 4. CDR1 is LGHNT and CDR2 is FRNRAP in the germline V gene. The CDR3 contains 15 residues. The CDR3 sequence: CASGAGGTSNQPQHF. The CDR3 nucleotides are TGTGCTAGTGGTGCAGGGGGCACGAGCAATCAGCCCCAGCATTTT.

The gene calls are TRBV27 and TRBJ2-3; 13 positions agree with TRBD2. V gave up 5 bases and J gave up 6 bases; unmatched junction bases: 20. CDR1 is MNHEY and CDR2 is SMNVEV in the germline V gene (reference sequence). This CDR3 comprises 20 residues. DNA for the CDR3: TGTGCCAGCAGTCTTAATTATGGACGAACTAGCGGGAGGGTCAGCGATACGCAGTATTTT. Translated: CASSLNYGRTSGRVSDTQYF.

This chain links TRBV7-8 with TRBJ2-7, with 11 bases that match TRBD2. The germline V gene encodes CDR1 SGHVS and CDR2 FQNEAQ. J was trimmed by 1 base and V by 1 base; bases with no gene match: 18. CDR3 length: 21 amino acids. This CDR3 is CASSLVRGRLAGGLRSYEQYF. The CDR3 nucleotides read TGTGCCAGCAGCTTAGTCCGGGGTAGGCTAGCGGGAGGTCTTAGGTCCTACGAGCAGTACTTC.

The gene calls are TRBV5-1 and TRBJ2-5, with TRBD2 as a possible D gene (5 bases). Between the trimmed V and J ends, which lost 3 bases and 6 bases, there was a span of 27 bases. The CDR3 consists of 18 residues. Germline loops: CDR1 SGHRS, CDR2 YFSETQ. The CDR3 loop reads CASSSASEFEGARKTQYF. DNA of the CDR3: TGCGCCAGCAGCTCCGCTTCGGAATTTGAGGGAGCAAGAAAGACCCAGTACTTC.

J is TRBJ1-5 and V is TRBV5-1; D gene uncertain. CDR1 and CDR2 (germline): SGHRS, YFSETQ. The CDR3 spans 17 residues. Between the trimmed V and J ends, which lost 0 bases and 6 bases, there was a span of 19 bases. In DNA form, the CDR3 reads TGCGCCAGCAGCTTGGGTATAGCTTCACTCGGTGGTCAGCCCCAGCATTTT. Its protein is CASSLGIASLGGQPQHF.

The chain is built from TRBV5-4 and TRBJ2-7, with TRBD2 identical over 10 bases. In germline, CDR1 is SGHNT, CDR2 YYREEE (reference sequence). The CDR3 covers 17 residues. The V segment lost 4 bases and the J segment 4 bases; nucleotides outside the gene matches: 14. The CDR3 sequence is CASSHNLAGAGLYEQYF. Here the CDR3 DNA reads TGTGCCAGCAGCCACAACCTAGCGGGAGCGGGACTTTACGAGCAGTACTTC.

This rearrangement joins TRBV11-3 to TRBJ2-2; 9 bases align to TRBD1. Losses at the gene ends were 5 bases for V and 2 bases for J; bases not matched to a gene: 3. CDR1 SGHNT and CDR2 YENEEA come from the germline V gene. CDR3 length equals 15 residues. DNA of the CDR3: TGTGCCAGCAGCCCGGACAGGGGAAACACCGGGGAGCTGTTTTTT. Translation: CASSPDRGNTGELFF.

V usage is TRBV4-1 and J usage is TRBJ2-7; perhaps TRBD2 as D (6 bases). V lost 4 bases to trimming and J lost 1 base, with 14 bases between them. Germline V gene sequence: CDR1 MGHRA, CDR2 YSYEKL. This CDR3 contains 15 residues. The CDR3 DNA reads TGCGCCAGCAGCCCTGTCAGCGGGTTTTCCTACGAGCAGTACTTC. This gives the protein CASSPVSGFSYEQYF.

This sequence joins TRBV10-3 and TRBJ2-2; TRBD2 matches at 10 bases. The CDR3 is made up of 13 amino acids. The V segment lost 10 bases and the J segment 9 bases; nucleotides outside the gene matches: 8. Germline assignment: CDR1 ENHRY and CDR2 SYGVKD. The CDR3 DNA reads as TGTGCCAACCGGGCTAGCGGGAGCTGGGAGCTGTTTTTT. Translation: CANRASGSWELFF.

By share, this clone ranks as large. CDR3: CASNTVSGANVLTF. For the CDR3, the DNA is TGTGCCAGCAATACCGTCTCTGGGGCCAACGTCCTGACTTTC. The V call is TRBV5-6, the J call TRBJ2-6; D is ambiguous. This CDR3 is built from 14 residues. Trimming pared 6 bases from V and 0 bases from J, leaving 7 bases between. Germline CDR1 is SGHDT and CDR2 is YYEEEE. Full variable domain (outside the CDR3, taken from reference TRBV5-6 and TRBJ2-6): DAGVTQSPTHLIKTRGQQVTLRCSPKSGHDTVSWYQQALGQGPQFIFQYYEEEERQRGNFPDRFSGHQFPNYSSELNVNALLLGDSALYLCASNTVSGANVLTFGAGSRLTVL.

The chain joins TRBV10-3 to TRBJ2-5; D perhaps matches TRBD1 (5 bases). Germline V CDR1 and CDR2: ENHRY, SYGVKD. V lost 4 bases, J lost 3 bases, and 9 bases lay in between. CDR3 length: 13 amino acids. The CDR3 DNA sequence: TGTGCCATCAGTGGTAAAGGGGAAGAGACCCAGTACTTC. Translation gives CAISGKGEETQYF.